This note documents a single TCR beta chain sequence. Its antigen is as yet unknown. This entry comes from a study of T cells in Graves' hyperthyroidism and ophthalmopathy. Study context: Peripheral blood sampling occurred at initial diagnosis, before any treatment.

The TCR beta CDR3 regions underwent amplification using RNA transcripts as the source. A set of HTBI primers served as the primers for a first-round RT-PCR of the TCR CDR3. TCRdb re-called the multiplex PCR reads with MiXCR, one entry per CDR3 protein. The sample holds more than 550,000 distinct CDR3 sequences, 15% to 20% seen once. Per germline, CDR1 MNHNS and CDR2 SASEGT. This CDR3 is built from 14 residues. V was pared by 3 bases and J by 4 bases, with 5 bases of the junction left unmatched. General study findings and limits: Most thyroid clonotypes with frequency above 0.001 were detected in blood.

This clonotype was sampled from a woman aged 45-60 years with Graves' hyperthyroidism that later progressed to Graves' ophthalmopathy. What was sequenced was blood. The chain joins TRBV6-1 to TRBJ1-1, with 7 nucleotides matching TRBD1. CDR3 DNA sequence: TGTGCCAGCAGTGATGTACAGGGGAGCACTGAAGCTTTCTTT. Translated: CASSDVQGSTEAFF.